These 18 T cell receptor beta chains originate from one sample sequenced in a study of PD-L1 blockade in urothelial cancer. Profiling relied on immunoSEQ multiplex PCR, and the TCRdb table lists in-frame clones only, not all of them. The repertoire has approximately 91,000 clones, approximately 87% of them found once; the top ten carry 8.4%. Time point: peripheral blood 6 weeks after treatment start. The source was PBMCs, collected around atezolizumab (anti-PD-L1) treatment. The receptors shown here come from an older man with urothelial cancer.

This clone appeared a few times. The V gene is TRBV7-8, the J gene TRBJ1-5; weak D call: TRBD1 (5 bases). The CDR3 has 15 amino acids. Germline-derived CDR1 and CDR2 are SGHVS and FQNEAQ. Trimming pared 0 bases from V and 6 bases from J, leaving 12 bases between. The chain's CDR3 is CASSLAGQGSQPQHF. Here the CDR3 DNA reads TGTGCCAGCAGCTTAGCCGGGCAGGGTAGTCAGCCCCAGCATTTT.

The sample holds a few counts of this clone. The chain combines TRBV5-4 with TRBJ2-3; the match to TRBD1 covers 9 bases. Germline lookup yields CDR1 SGHNT and CDR2 YYREEE (reference sequence). V was clipped by 7 bases and J by 6 bases; unmatched bases: 9. The CDR3 has 14 amino acids. CDR3 in DNA: TGTGCCAGCCAGCTTGGACAGGGGTCCGATACGCAGTATTTT. Residues: CASQLGQGSDTQYF.

The chain carries TRBV30 and TRBJ1-4; D remains unclear. Trimming removed 4 bases at V and 1 base at J, with 7 bases between. This CDR3 has 13 residues. Per germline, CDR1 GTSNPN and CDR2 SVGIG (reference sequence). Written as DNA, the CDR3 is TGTGCCTGGAACGGAGTAACTAATGAAAAACTGTTTTTT. It codes for CAWNGVTNEKLFF.

The chain combines TRBV5-6 with TRBJ1-6, with a possible D match to TRBD1 (5 bases). CDR1 SGHDT and CDR2 YYEEEE come from the germline V gene. The germline V and J ends were trimmed by 4 bases and 3 bases, with 11 bases remaining between them. The CDR3 length is 15 residues. CDR3 region: CASSRRQNYNSPLHF. CDR3 bases: TGTGCCAGCAGCCGCAGACAGAACTATAATTCACCCCTCCACTTT.

The chain carries TRBV4-3 and TRBJ2-1, with a tentative D call TRBD1 (5 bases). V was trimmed by 0 bases and J by 4 bases, leaving 10 bases between them. The germline gives CDR1 LGHNA, CDR2 YSLEER. The CDR3 runs 15 residues. CDR3 DNA sequence: TGCGCCAGCAGCCAAGATTTAAGGGGTTACAATGAGCAGTTCTTC. It yields the protein CASSQDLRGYNEQFF.

The chain employs TRBV30 and TRBJ2-7, with 7 bases lining up with TRBD2. The V segment lost 4 bases and the J segment 3 bases; nucleotides outside the gene matches: 6. The CDR3 sequence is 13 residues long. Germline V gives CDR1 GTSNPN, CDR2 SVGIG (reference sequence). The CDR3 sequence: CAWIKRDRYEQYF. The CDR3 DNA reads TGTGCCTGGATCAAGCGGGATCGCTACGAGCAGTACTTC.

This clone was seen only once. V usage is TRBV2 and J usage is TRBJ1-4, with 7 bases aligning to TRBD1. V lost 6 bases and J lost 8; bases outside the gene matches: 9. The V gene's germline CDR1 is SNHLY and CDR2 FYNNEI. The length of the CDR3 is 14 residues. The CDR3 loop is CASRSGTDGEKLFF. The CDR3 nucleotides read TGTGCCAGCAGGTCCGGGACAGACGGGGAAAAACTGTTTTTT.

The chain uses TRBV4-2 and TRBJ1-4; possibly TRBD1 for D (5 bases). Trimming shortened V by 0 bases and J by 5 bases, and 13 bases separated the two germline ends. Per the germline V gene, CDR1 is LGHNA and CDR2 is YNFKEQ. The CDR3 runs 16 residues. The CDR3 loop reads CASSQEFGGSNEKLFF. The CDR3 region has the DNA TGTGCCAGCAGCCAAGAGTTCGGGGGGTCGAATGAAAAACTGTTTTTT.

The rearrangement joins TRBV21-1 to TRBJ1-1; whether TRBD1, the table's D call, matches the DNA was not checked. TRBV21-1 is tagged as a pseudogene. The CDR3 covers 15 residues. The CDR3 loop reads CASSTPDRRNTEAFF. The CDR3 DNA sequence: TGTGCCAGCAGCACACCGGACAGGCGGAACACTGAAGCTTTCTTT.

The rearrangement joins TRBV2 to TRBJ2-2; 9 nucleotides match TRBD2. This CDR3 has 13 amino acids. J was trimmed by 7 bases and V by 8 bases; bases with no gene match: 5. Germline V CDR1 and CDR2: SNHLY, FYNNEI. This chain's CDR3 is CASDTSGLGELFF. The CDR3 DNA is TGTGCCAGCGATACTAGCGGGCTCGGGGAGCTGTTTTTT. The full variable domain, completed using reference TRBV2 and TRBJ2-2, is EPEVTQTPSHQVTQMGQEVILRCVPISNHLYFYWYRQILGQKVEFLVSFYNNEISEKSEIFDDQFSVERPDGSNFTLKIRSTKLEDSAMYFCASDTSGLGELFFGEGSRLTVL.

The chain combines TRBV7-9 with TRBJ2-7; 9 bases agree with TRBD1. Germline CDR1 and CDR2: SEHNR and FQNEAQ (reference sequence). Trimming at V came to 5 bases and at J to 3 bases, leaving 2 bases not matched to a gene. The CDR3 is 13 residues long. CDR3: CASSRQGVYEQYF. DNA for the CDR3: TGTGCCAGCAGCCGACAGGGGGTCTACGAGCAGTACTTC. The complete variable domain, with remaining parts taken from reference TRBV7-9 and TRBJ2-7, reads DTGVSQNPRHKITKRGQNVTFRCDPISEHNRLYWYRQTLGQGPEFLTYFQNEAQLEKSRLLSDRFSAERPKGSFSTLEIQRTEQGDSAMYLCASSRQGVYEQYFGPGTRLTVT.

The chain links TRBV4-1 to TRBJ2-3; weak D call: TRBD1 (5 bases). V lost 0 bases and J lost 0, with 10 bases in between. The CDR3 is 16 amino acids. CDR1 is MGHRA and CDR2 is YSYEKL in the germline V gene. CDR3 bases: TGCGCCAGCAGCCAAGATATAACAGGAAGCACAGATACGCAGTATTTT. This translates into CASSQDITGSTDTQYF.

This clone was picked up a small number of times. This chain joins TRBV6-1 and TRBJ1-2; tentative D call: TRBD1 (5 bases). The V gene's germline CDR1 is MNHNS and CDR2 SASEGT. This CDR3 has 14 residues. V lost 8 bases to trimming and J lost 8 bases, with 21 bases between them. CDR3 sequence reads: CASVPQWGGEGYTF. The CDR3 region has the DNA TGTGCCAGCGTCCCCCAATGGGGGGGTGAAGGCTACACCTTC.

The chain uses TRBV14 and TRBJ2-1; the match to TRBD2 covers 9 bases. With V trimmed by 4 bases and J by 0 bases, 4 bases remained unmatched. The CDR3 is made up of 16 amino acids. CDR1 is SGHDN, CDR2 FVKESK, per germline. CDR3 in DNA: TGTGCCAGCAGCCCGTTAGCGGGAGACTCCTACAATGAGCAGTTCTTC. This sequence encodes CASSPLAGDSYNEQFF.

This chain links TRBV6-4 with TRBJ2-1; D might be TRBD1 (5 bases). Germline loops: CDR1 MRHNA, CDR2 SNTAGT. This CDR3 has 12 residues. V lost 1 base, J lost 9 bases, and 7 bases lay in between. CDR3 nucleotide sequence: TGTGCCAGCAGTGACTTTAGGGGTGAGCAGTTCTTC. Translated: CASSDFRGEQFF.

The chain employs TRBV10-1 and TRBJ2-7, with D maybe TRBD1 (5 bases). V lost 0 bases and J lost 5, with 14 bases in between. Germline CDR1 is WNHNN and CDR2 is SYGVQD (reference sequence). The CDR3 loop spans 15 amino acids. The DNA of the CDR3 is TGCGCCAGCAGTGAGTCGGGGCCTTTGTCCCACGAGCAGTACTTC. Translated, it gives CASSESGPLSHEQYF.

V usage is TRBV5-1 and J usage is TRBJ1-2; D is unclear. Germline assignment: CDR1 SGHRS and CDR2 YFSETQ. The CDR3 has 14 residues. The V gene lost 1 base and the J gene lost 7 bases, with 14 bases spanning the gap. Written as DNA, the CDR3 is TGCGCCAGCAGCTTGTCCGTGGAGATTGGTGGCTACACCTTC. It is translated as CASSLSVEIGGYTF.

This clone occurred a few times. V gene TRBV6-6 combines with J gene TRBJ2-3; TRBD2 aligns across 13 bases. This CDR3 has 15 amino acids. Germline trimming cut 6 bases from V and 3 bases from J; bases unmatched to any gene: 3. The germline V gene has CDR1 MNHNY and CDR2 SVGAGI (reference sequence). The CDR3: CASRRTSGRTDTQYF. In DNA form, the CDR3 reads TGTGCCAGCAGAAGGACTAGCGGGAGAACAGATACGCAGTATTTT.